This TCR beta chain emerged from a study of blood T cell repertoires in COVID-19. Study-level information: Spain, Italy and the United States supplied samples that represented acute and convalescent COVID-19. Sources were T cells, B-cell-depleted T cells, or PBMCs; the material itself was cDNA or gDNA.

Per the authors' pipeline: Amplified reference gene primers provided the basis for estimating nucleated cell counts. Assay used: immunoSEQ multiplex PCR; TCRdb lists only in-frame clones, some missing. The D gene and trimming were derived from the DNA, and the V and J assignments and clone size from that table. The sample consists of 200,000 to 300,000 clones, around 90% of them appearing once. This CDR3 has 16 residues. Per germline, CDR1 MNHEY and CDR2 SVGAGI. V lost 0 bases and J 5 bases, leaving 16 bases between the germline ends. The clonotype was recovered from an elderly man with acute or convalescent COVID-19. The chain links TRBV6-5 to TRBJ1-1; D perhaps matches TRBD1 (6 bases). The sample comprised peripheral blood. The CDR3 loop reads CASSYSSGGHTTEAFF. CDR3 DNA sequence: TGTGCCAGCAGTTACTCGTCCGGGGGGCACACGACTGAAGCTTTCTTT.